This T cell receptor (beta chain) was identified in a study of blood T cells in healthy people across ages. Study-level findings and limits: Investigators treated diversity estimates from one million T cells as underestimates.

V was trimmed by 4 bases and J by 3 bases, leaving 15 bases between them. There are 15 residues in the CDR3. This clonotype occurred a few times. Its antigen is not identified. Primers used in a second PCR of about 6 to 11 cycles were a sample-barcoded 5' primer and a J-beta primer mix. From the 5' RACE reads, TCRdb called clonotypes with MiXCR, one entry per CDR3 protein. The sample holds 1,500,000 or so distinct CDR3 sequences, less than 45% seen once. The sample consisted of blood. The origin of this receptor is a woman younger than 35 in good health. The chain uses TRBV12-3 or TRBV12-4 and TRBJ1-1; no reliable D call. This chain's CDR3 is CASSSPIGLYTEAFF. DNA for the CDR3: TGTGCCAGCAGTTCCCCAATAGGGTTGTACACTGAAGCTTTCTTT.